These 6 T cell receptor beta chains originate from one sample sequenced in a study of blood T cell repertoires in COVID-19. TCRdb keeps only in-frame clones here, not all; method: immunoSEQ multiplex PCR. This table holds about 180,000 clones, about 85% found once. The material sequenced was peripheral blood. These receptors came from an elderly woman with acute or convalescent COVID-19.

In nucleotides, the CDR3 is TGTGCCAGCAGCACATACGGGACAGGGGGCTTATCCTACAATGAGCAGTTCTTC. Translated: CASSTYGTGGLSYNEQFF. V gene TRBV7-8 combines with J gene TRBJ2-1, with 12 bases matching TRBD1. Germline-derived CDR1 and CDR2 are SGHVS and FQNEAQ. The V gene end was trimmed by 5 bases and the J gene end by 1 base; junction bases not matched to a gene: 9. This CDR3 has 18 amino acids.

V usage is TRBV6-2 or TRBV6-3 and J usage is TRBJ2-5; 7 positions agree with TRBD2. Germline CDR1 reads MNHEY; CDR2 reads SVGEGT. J was trimmed by 8 bases and V by 6 bases; bases with no gene match: 3. The CDR3 is 11 residues long. The CDR3 DNA follows: TGTGCCAGCAGCAAGCGGGGTACCCAGTACTTC. It translates to CASSKRGTQYF.

The V and J genes are TRBV2 and TRBJ2-6, with D uncertain. This CDR3 spans 15 amino acids. The V end lost 1 base, the J end lost 2 bases, and 6 bases lay between the germline ends. The germline CDR1 and CDR2 sequences are SNHLY and FYNNEI. Written as DNA, the CDR3 is TGTGCCAGCAGTGAAGGCCACACTGGGGCCAACGTCCTGACTTTC. As protein: CASSEGHTGANVLTF.

V is TRBV4-1 and J is TRBJ1-1; D gene ambiguous. The CDR3 totals 16 residues. V was cut by 2 bases and J by 4 bases, with 17 bases left in between. Germline assignment: CDR1 MGHRA and CDR2 YSYEKL. CDR3 region: CASSQSSRVRVTEAFF. The CDR3 DNA is TGCGCCAGCAGCCAATCCAGCCGGGTTCGTGTCACTGAAGCTTTCTTT.

The V and J genes are TRBV27 and TRBJ1-2; TRBD1 agrees at 10 bases. The CDR3 spans 17 residues. Trimming cost V 0 bases and J 6 bases; bases outside gene matches: 10. Germline loops: CDR1 MNHEY, CDR2 SMNVEV (reference sequence). CDR3 in amino acids: CASSLSGGTGARNGYTF. The CDR3 coding sequence is TGTGCCAGCAGTTTATCGGGCGGGACAGGGGCTCGGAATGGCTACACCTTC.

This clone came up a few times. V gene TRBV7-2 combines with J gene TRBJ1-4; 9 bases map to TRBD1. Germline lookup yields CDR1 SGHTA and CDR2 FQGNSA. V lost 0 bases, J lost 7 bases, and 3 bases stayed unmatched. This CDR3 contains 15 residues. The chain's CDR3 is CASSLAGQGGEKLFF. In nucleotides, the CDR3 is TGTGCCAGCAGCTTAGCGGGACAGGGAGGTGAAAAACTGTTTTTT.